This T cell receptor beta chain was identified during a study of blood T cell repertoires in COVID-19. Study-level information: Each recovered donor of Cohort 3 presented with two negative PCRs, clearance, or symptom resolution. Samples taken during acute and convalescent COVID-19 were collected in the United States, Italy and Spain. T cells, B-cell-depleted T cells, or PBMCs supplied cDNA or gDNA.

Original handling: Reference gene primer amplification gave nucleated cell count estimates. Clones were read by immunoSEQ multiplex PCR, and TCRdb kept only the in-frame ones, dropping some. From that table come the V and J calls and clone size; the DNA was used to work out D and trimming. The top ten clones hold 7% to 8.5% of a sample with 200,000 to 250,000 clones, 80% to 90% of them seen once. Source material: PBMCs or T cells enriched from blood (not recorded which). This clonotype was obtained from a man aged 30 to 45 in a cohort exposed to, infected with or recovered from COVID-19 (not recorded which).

For the CDR3, the DNA is TGTGCCAGCAGCTTGAGGGGGGGAAACACCGGGGAGCTGTTTTTT. Translating it yields CASSLRGGNTGELFF. The gene calls are TRBV5-4 and TRBJ2-2, with D maybe TRBD2 (7 bases). Germline CDR1 reads SGHNT; CDR2 reads YYREEE (reference sequence). Trimming shortened V by 1 base and J by 2 bases, and 9 bases separated the two germline ends. The CDR3 consists of 15 residues.